Presented here are 15 T cell receptor beta chains from one specimen sequenced in a study of OX40 agonist ivuxolimab in advanced cancers. Assay used: immunoSEQ multiplex PCR; TCRdb lists only in-frame clones, some missing. The sample contains about 85,000 clones, 80% to 90% of which appear only once. Source: CD4+ or CD8+ T cells sorted from blood, taken in a trial of the OX40 agonist ivuxolimab. Every receptor here comes from an adult with an advanced solid tumor such as melanoma, head and neck, liver or kidney cancer.

This clone appeared once. V usage is TRBV6-5 and J usage is TRBJ2-1, with 9 nucleotides matching TRBD1. The V gene end was trimmed by 6 bases and the J gene end by 10 bases; junction bases not matched to a gene: 10. CDR1 and CDR2 from the germline V gene are MNHEY and SVGAGI. This CDR3 contains 14 residues. This CDR3 is CASRPGQGFGEQFF. The DNA for the CDR3 is TGTGCCAGCAGACCGGGACAGGGTTTTGGGGAGCAGTTCTTC.

V gene TRBV11-3 combines with J gene TRBJ2-5; D call uncertain. Between the trimmed V and J ends, which lost 1 base and 5 bases, there was a span of 8 bases. The CDR3 length is 13 residues. Germline lookup yields CDR1 SGHNT and CDR2 YENEEA. DNA for the CDR3: TGTGCCAGCAGCTTAGGGGGTGTTGAGACCCAGTACTTC. This translates into CASSLGGVETQYF.

V is TRBV28 and J is TRBJ1-2, with D perhaps TRBD1 (6 bases). V shed 7 bases and J shed 4 bases, with 16 bases lying between them. CDR1 MDHEN and CDR2 SYDVKM come from the germline V gene. The CDR3 spans 14 residues. CDR3 DNA: TGTGCCAGCACTCGTGGGGGGGCGGGCTATGGCTACACCTTC. This encodes CASTRGGAGYGYTF.

This clone came up a few times. The rearrangement links TRBV7-2 to TRBJ2-7, with 7 bases aligning to TRBD2. With 6 bases clipped from V and 3 bases from J, the junction kept 5 bases outside the gene matches. CDR1 is SGHTA and CDR2 is FQGNSA in the germline V gene. This CDR3 spans 13 amino acids. DNA for the CDR3: TGTGCCAGCAGTCGCGGGAGTTTCTACGAGCAGTACTTC. Amino acid sequence: CASSRGSFYEQYF.

This clone was observed a few times. The chain combines TRBV5-1 with TRBJ1-5, with no clear D. Germline V gene sequence: CDR1 SGHRS, CDR2 YFSETQ. V gave up 0 bases and J gave up 1 base, with 8 bases separating them. This CDR3 has 15 residues. The CDR3 here is CASSLATGSNQPQHF. Written as DNA, the CDR3 is TGCGCCAGCAGCTTGGCTACGGGAAGCAATCAGCCCCAGCATTTT.

The genes are TRBV14 and TRBJ2-1; tentatively, D is TRBD2 (6 bases). Trimming cost V 1 base and J 2 bases, with 12 bases left between them. Germline CDR1 reads SGHDN; CDR2 reads FVKESK. The CDR3 runs 16 residues. CDR3 coding DNA: TGTGCCAGCAGCCAAGGGACTACCCTCCCCTACAATGAGCAGTTCTTC. Protein: CASSQGTTLPYNEQFF.

This chain joins TRBV5-4 and TRBJ1-2; possibly TRBD1 for D (6 bases). Per germline, CDR1 SGHNT and CDR2 YYREEE (reference sequence). V shed 4 bases and J shed 3 bases, with 10 bases lying between them. This CDR3 comprises 13 residues. In DNA, the CDR3 is TGTGCCAGCAGCGTCAGGGGAGACTATGGCTACACCTTC. It codes for CASSVRGDYGYTF.

The V and J genes are TRBV5-1 and TRBJ2-7, with 12 bases that match TRBD1. The CDR3 contains 15 residues. The V and J ends lost 3 bases and 6 bases, in that order; junction bases with no gene match: 7. CDR1 is SGHRS and CDR2 is YFSETQ in the germline V gene. Here the CDR3 DNA reads TGCGCCAGCAGCTCGGAGGGGACAGGGGGCTTCGAGCAGTACTTC. Its translation is CASSSEGTGGFEQYF.

The J gene is TRBJ1-1, the V gene TRBV6-6; 9 positions match TRBD1. The germline V gene has CDR1 MNHNY and CDR2 SVGAGI (reference sequence). J was trimmed by 3 bases and V by 7 bases; bases with no gene match: 9. The CDR3 has 15 residues. The CDR3 protein is CASITQGAMDTEAFF. The DNA of the CDR3 is TGTGCCAGCATTACACAGGGGGCGATGGACACTGAAGCTTTCTTT.

The chain has TRBV13 and TRBJ2-7; the D gene is possibly TRBD1 (5 bases). The germline V gene has CDR1 PRHDT and CDR2 FYEKMQ (reference sequence). V was shortened by 3 bases and J by 1 base, with 7 bases between the two germline ends. CDR3 length equals 13 residues. CDR3 amino acids: CASSFRVSYEQYV. The DNA of the CDR3 is TGTGCCAGCAGCTTCAGGGTATCCTACGAGCAGTACGTC.

The chain couples TRBV4-1 to TRBJ1-1; tentative D call: TRBD1 (5 bases). V was shortened by 2 bases and J by 6 bases, with 10 bases between the two germline ends. Germline V gives CDR1 MGHRA, CDR2 YSYEKL. CDR3 length: 13 residues. The CDR3: CASSQPSGPEAFF. In DNA, the CDR3 is TGCGCCAGCAGCCAACCCTCGGGACCTGAAGCTTTCTTT.

This clone was found a few times. The chain links TRBV28 to TRBJ1-1, with a tentative D call TRBD1 (6 bases). The V gene's germline CDR1 is MDHEN and CDR2 SYDVKM. The CDR3 covers 15 residues. Trimming pared 6 bases from V and 6 bases from J, leaving 20 bases between. The CDR3 region is CASSYPTGLRPEAFF. CDR3 DNA sequence: TGTGCCAGCAGCTACCCTACAGGGTTAAGGCCTGAAGCTTTCTTT.

V usage is TRBV9 and J usage is TRBJ1-2; D is ambiguous. CDR1 is SGDLS, CDR2 YYNGEE, per germline. The CDR3 sequence is 15 residues long. The ends were cut back, 0 bases at V and 5 bases at J, with 14 bases in the middle. CDR3 DNA: TGTGCCAGCAGCGTAGGGTCAGGAATAGGGTATGGCTACACCTTC. This translates into CASSVGSGIGYGYTF. Drawing the rest from reference TRBV9 and TRBJ1-2, the complete variable domain is DSGVTQTPKHLITATGQRVTLRCSPRSGDLSVYWYQQSLDQGLQFLIQYYNGEERAKGNILERFSAQQFPDLHSELNLSSLELGDSALYFCASSVGSGIGYGYTFGSGTRLTVV.

This clone has a single count. The rearrangement uses TRBV28 and TRBJ2-1, with 12 positions matching TRBD2. V trimming: 11 bases; J trimming: 8 bases; junction bases outside the gene matches: 10. CDR1 MDHEN and CDR2 SYDVKM come from the germline V gene. CDR3 length: 14 residues. The CDR3 DNA sequence: TGTGCCGGGTCGTCTAGCGGGGGGGCGGATGAGCAGTTCTTC. As protein: CAGSSSGGADEQFF. Using reference TRBV28 and TRBJ2-1 for the parts outside the CDR3, the full variable domain is DVKVTQSSRYLVKRTGEKVFLECVQDMDHENMFWYRQDPGLGLRLIYFSYDVKMKEKGDIPEGYSVSREKKERFSLILESASTNQTSMYLCAGSSSGGADEQFFGPGTRLTVL.

This clone occurred once. The chain couples TRBV7-9 to TRBJ1-4, with 9 bases fitting TRBD1. From germline, CDR1 is SEHNR and CDR2 FQNEAQ (reference sequence). This CDR3 has 16 amino acids. V lost 5 bases, J lost 5 bases, and 9 bases stayed unmatched. The CDR3 DNA reads as TGTGCCAGCAGCCCCGGGACAGGGTTCGGGAATGAAAAACTGTTTTTT. Residues: CASSPGTGFGNEKLFF.